This T cell receptor beta chain appears in the sequencing data of a study of cytomegalovirus exposure and HLA in healthy donors. Turning to this clone: The antigen remains undetermined.

The primer mix had 60 Vbeta and 13 Jbeta primers. Profiled with immunoSEQ multiplex PCR; TCRdb holds only in-frame clones, not every one. The sample carries roughly 120,000 clones, 70% to 85% recorded once. Study results and limitations: Cytomegalovirus association was assigned to approximately 180 TCR beta chains.

This CDR3 is built from 16 residues. In germline, CDR1 is MNHEY, CDR2 SMNVEV (reference sequence). V was shortened by 1 base and J by 2 bases, with 14 bases between the two germline ends. This clonotype was obtained from a human donor in good health. The chain employs TRBV27 and TRBJ1-2, with D maybe TRBD1 (6 bases). Material for sequencing was PBMCs. The CDR3 spells CASSLLAPDSNYGYTF. CDR3 nucleotides: TGTGCCAGCAGTTTATTAGCCCCGGACAGCAACTATGGCTACACCTTC.